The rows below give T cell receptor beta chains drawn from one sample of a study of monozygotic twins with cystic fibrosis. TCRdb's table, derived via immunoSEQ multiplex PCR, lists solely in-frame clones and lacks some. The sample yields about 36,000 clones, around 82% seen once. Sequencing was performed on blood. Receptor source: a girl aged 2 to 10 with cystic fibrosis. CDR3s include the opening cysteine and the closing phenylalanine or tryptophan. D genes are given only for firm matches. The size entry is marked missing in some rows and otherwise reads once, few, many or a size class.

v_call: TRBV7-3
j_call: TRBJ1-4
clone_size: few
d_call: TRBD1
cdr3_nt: TGTGCCAGCAGCTTAGACAGGGGTGAAAAACTGTTTTTT
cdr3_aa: CASSLDRGEKLFF

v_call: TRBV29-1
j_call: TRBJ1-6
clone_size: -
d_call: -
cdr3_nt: TGCAGCGTTGAATCCACCAGAGGGGAAGGATATTCACCCCTCCACTTT
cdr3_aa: CSVESTRGEGYSPLHF

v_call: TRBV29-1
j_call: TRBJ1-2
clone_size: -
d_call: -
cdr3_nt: TGCAGCGTCCCGACAGCCACTGGTAAAGCTAACTATGGCTACACCTTC
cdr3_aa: CSVPTATGKANYGYTF

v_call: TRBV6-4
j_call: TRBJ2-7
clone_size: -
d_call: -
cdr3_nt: TGTGCCAGCAGGGACGAGCAGTACTTC
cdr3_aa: CASRDEQYF

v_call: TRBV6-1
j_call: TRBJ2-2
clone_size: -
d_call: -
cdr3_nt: TGTGCCAGCAGTGAGTCACGGCGGGGTCCGACCGGGGAGCTGTTTTTT
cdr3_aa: CASSESRRGPTGELFF

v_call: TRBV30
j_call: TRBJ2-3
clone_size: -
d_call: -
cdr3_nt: TGTGCCTGGAGAGGCGGGTGGGTCGGCGGTACGCAGTATTTT
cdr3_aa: CAWRGGWVGGTQYF

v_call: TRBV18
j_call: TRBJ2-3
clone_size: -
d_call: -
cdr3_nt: TGTGCCAGCTCCCCAAGCACAGATACGCAGTATTTT
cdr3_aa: CASSPSTDTQYF

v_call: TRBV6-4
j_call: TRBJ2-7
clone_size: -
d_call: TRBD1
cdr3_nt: TGTGCCAGCAGCATAGCCCGAACCGGGACAGGGATGACCTACGAGCAGTACTTC
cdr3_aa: CASSIARTGTGMTYEQYF

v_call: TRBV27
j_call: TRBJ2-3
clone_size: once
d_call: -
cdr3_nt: TGTGCCAGCAGTTTATCACGGGGGACAGATACGCAGTATTTT
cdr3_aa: CASSLSRGTDTQYF

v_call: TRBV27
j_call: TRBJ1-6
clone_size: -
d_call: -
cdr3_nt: TGTGCCAGCAGTCCCTCCATCAGGTATAATTCACCCCTCCACTTT
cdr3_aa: CASSPSIRYNSPLHF

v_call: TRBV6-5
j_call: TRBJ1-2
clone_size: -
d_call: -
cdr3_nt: TGTGCCAGCAGTTACGGGGGAGAGGGCTATGGCTACACCTTC
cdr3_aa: CASSYGGEGYGYTF

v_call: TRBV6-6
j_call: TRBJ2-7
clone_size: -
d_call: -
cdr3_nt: TGTGCCAGCGGTAGACTAGGCTCCTACGAGCAGTACTTC
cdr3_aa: CASGRLGSYEQYF

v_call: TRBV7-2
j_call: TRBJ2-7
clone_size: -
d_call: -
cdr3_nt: TGTGCCAGCAGCTTAGGGGGTGGAGGCCGTTCCTACGAGCAGTACTTC
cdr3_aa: CASSLGGGGRSYEQYF

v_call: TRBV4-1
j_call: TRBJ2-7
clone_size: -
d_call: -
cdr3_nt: TGCGCCAGCAGCCAAGAAAGGGGGTACGAGCAGTACTTC
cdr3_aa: CASSQERGYEQYF

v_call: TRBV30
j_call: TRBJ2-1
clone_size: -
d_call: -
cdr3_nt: TGTGCCTGGAGTGTACTGGGGGGTCCCCCGTTAGGGGGTGAGCAGTTCTTC
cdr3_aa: CAWSVLGGPPLGGEQFF

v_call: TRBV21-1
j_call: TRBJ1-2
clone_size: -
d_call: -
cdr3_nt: TGTGCCAGCAGCGGCCGGGACCCCAAAGCCGGTAGCTATGGCTACACCTTC
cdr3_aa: CASSGRDPKAGSYGYTF

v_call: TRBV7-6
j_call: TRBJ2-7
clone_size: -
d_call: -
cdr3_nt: TGTGCCAGCAGCTTAGTTGCCAACTACGAGCAGTACTTC
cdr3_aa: CASSLVANYEQYF

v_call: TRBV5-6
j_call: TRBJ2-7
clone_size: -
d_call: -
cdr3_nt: TGTGCCAGCAGCGATTGGGGGGGCGGCAACGAGCAGTACTTC
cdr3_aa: CASSDWGGGNEQYF

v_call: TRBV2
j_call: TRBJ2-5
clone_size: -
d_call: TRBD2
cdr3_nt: TGTGCCAGCAGTGAAGCGGTAGCGGGTACCCAAGGTGACCAGTACTTC
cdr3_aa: CASSEAVAGTQGDQYF

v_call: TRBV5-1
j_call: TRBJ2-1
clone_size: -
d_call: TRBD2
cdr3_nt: TGCGCCAGCAGTCCAGTCGGGGGGACCAATGAGCAGTTCTTC
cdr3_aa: CASSPVGGTNEQFF

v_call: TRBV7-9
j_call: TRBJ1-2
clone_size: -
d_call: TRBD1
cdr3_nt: TGTGCCAGCAGCTTCGGACAGGGGCGAGATGGCTACACCTTC
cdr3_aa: CASSFGQGRDGYTF

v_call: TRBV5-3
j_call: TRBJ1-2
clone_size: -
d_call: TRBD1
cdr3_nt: TGTGCCAGAAGCCCCACAGGGGGCTATGGCTACACCTTC
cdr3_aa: CARSPTGGYGYTF

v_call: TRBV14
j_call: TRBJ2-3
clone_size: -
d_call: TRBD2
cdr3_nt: TGTGCCAGCAGCCAACTAGCGGGGGGCCGCACAGATACGCAGTATTTT
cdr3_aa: CASSQLAGGRTDTQYF

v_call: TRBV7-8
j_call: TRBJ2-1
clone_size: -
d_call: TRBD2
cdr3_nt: TGTGCCAGCCGGACTAGTAGTTACTCCTACAATGAGCAGTTCTTC
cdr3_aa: CASRTSSYSYNEQFF

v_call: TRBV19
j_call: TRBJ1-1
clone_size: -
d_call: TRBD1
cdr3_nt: TGTGCCAGTAGTATCCATAGCGGGACAGCGAACACTGAAGCTTTCTTT
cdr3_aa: CASSIHSGTANTEAFF

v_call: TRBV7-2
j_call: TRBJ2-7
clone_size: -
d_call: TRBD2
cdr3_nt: TGTGCCAGCAGCTTAGGGGCCCTTATCGGGGGGAGGTCCTACGAGCAGTACTTC
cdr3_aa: CASSLGALIGGRSYEQYF

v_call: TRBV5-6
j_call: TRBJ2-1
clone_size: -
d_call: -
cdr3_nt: TGTGCCAGCAGCCTGGGACTGACCTACAATGAGCAGTTCTTC
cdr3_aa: CASSLGLTYNEQFF

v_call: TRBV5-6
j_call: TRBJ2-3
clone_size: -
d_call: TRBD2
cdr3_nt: TGTGCCAGCAGCTTGGGACTAGCGGGTGACACAGATACGCAGTATTTT
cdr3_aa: CASSLGLAGDTDTQYF

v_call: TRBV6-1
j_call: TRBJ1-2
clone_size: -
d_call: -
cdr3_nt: TGTGCCAGCCTCCGATCGACAGCCCCTAACTATGGCTACACCTTC
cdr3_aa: CASLRSTAPNYGYTF

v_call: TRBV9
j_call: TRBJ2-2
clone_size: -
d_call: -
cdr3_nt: TGTGCCAGCAGCGTACAAACGAACACCGGGGAGCTGTTTTTT
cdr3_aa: CASSVQTNTGELFF

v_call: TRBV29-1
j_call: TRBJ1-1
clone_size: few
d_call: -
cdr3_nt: TGCAGCGTTGAACCAGGGTTTGAAGCTTTCTTT
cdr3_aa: CSVEPGFEAFF

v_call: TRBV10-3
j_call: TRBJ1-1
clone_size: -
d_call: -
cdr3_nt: TGTGCCATCAGTGAGGGGCTAGCCGGGGCTAACACTGAAGCTTTCTTT
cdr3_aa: CAISEGLAGANTEAFF

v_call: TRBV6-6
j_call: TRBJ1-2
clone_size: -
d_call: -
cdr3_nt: TGTGCCAGCAGTTACACCCAGGGCGGAGAAGGCTACACCTTC
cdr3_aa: CASSYTQGGEGYTF

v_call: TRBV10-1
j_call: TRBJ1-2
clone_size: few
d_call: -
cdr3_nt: TGCGCCAGCAGTGAGTCACAGGGAAATGGCTACACCTTC
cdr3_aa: CASSESQGNGYTF

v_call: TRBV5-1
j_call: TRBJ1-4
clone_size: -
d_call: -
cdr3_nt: TGCGCCAGCAGCTTGGGAAGTTCCACTAATGAAAAACTGTTTTTT
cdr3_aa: CASSLGSSTNEKLFF

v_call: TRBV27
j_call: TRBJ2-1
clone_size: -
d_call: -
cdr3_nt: TGTGCCAGCAGTTTACTGGGGGGGCGGGGCCCTAATGAGCAGTTCTTC
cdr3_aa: CASSLLGGRGPNEQFF

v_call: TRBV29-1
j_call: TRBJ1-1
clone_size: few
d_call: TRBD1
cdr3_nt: TGCAGCGTTTCATACCGGGACAGGAACACTGAAGCTTTCTTT
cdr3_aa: CSVSYRDRNTEAFF

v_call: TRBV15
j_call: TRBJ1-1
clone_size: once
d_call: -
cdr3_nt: TGTGCCACCATATCTGGGAATGAAGCTTTCTTT
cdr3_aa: CATISGNEAFF

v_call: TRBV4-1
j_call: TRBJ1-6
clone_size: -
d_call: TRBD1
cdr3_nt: TGCGCCAGCAGCCAAGGGCAGGGGGTGGATTCACCCCTCCACTTT
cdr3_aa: CASSQGQGVDSPLHF

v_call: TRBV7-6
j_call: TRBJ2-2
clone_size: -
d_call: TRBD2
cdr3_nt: TGTGCCAGCAGCTTAAGACGGGGGGCGAACACCGGGGAGCTGTTTTTT
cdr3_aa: CASSLRRGANTGELFF

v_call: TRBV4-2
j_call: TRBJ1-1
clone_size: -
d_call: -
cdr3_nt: TGTGCCAGCAGCCAAGATGTGGGCGCAGGGAGGACTGAAGCTTTCTTT
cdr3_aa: CASSQDVGAGRTEAFF

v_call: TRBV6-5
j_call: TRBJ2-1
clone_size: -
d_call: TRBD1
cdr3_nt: TGTGCCAGCAGTCGACCGCGGACAGGGAGTGGAGAGCAGTTCTTC
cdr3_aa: CASSRPRTGSGEQFF

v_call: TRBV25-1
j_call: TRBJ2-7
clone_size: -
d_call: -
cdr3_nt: TGTGCCAGCAGTGAAGGGCAGGCCTACGAGCAGTACTTC
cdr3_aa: CASSEGQAYEQYF

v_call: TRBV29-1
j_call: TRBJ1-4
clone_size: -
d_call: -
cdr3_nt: TGCAGCGTTGAGGGGCTAGGTGAAAAACTGTTTTTT
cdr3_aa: CSVEGLGEKLFF

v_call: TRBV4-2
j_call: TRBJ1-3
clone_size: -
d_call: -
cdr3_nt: TGTGCCAGCAGCCAAGATCCCCTAACAGTTGGGAACACCATATATTTT
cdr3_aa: CASSQDPLTVGNTIYF

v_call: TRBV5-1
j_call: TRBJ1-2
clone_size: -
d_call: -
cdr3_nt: TGCGCCAGCAGCTTGGCAACGTACTATGGCTACACCTTC
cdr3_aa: CASSLATYYGYTF

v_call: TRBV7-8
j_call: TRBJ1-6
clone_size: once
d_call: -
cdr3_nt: TGTGCCAGCAGCCCCGGTTCCCTGGAACCCCCCCTCCACTTT
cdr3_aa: CASSPGSLEPPLHF

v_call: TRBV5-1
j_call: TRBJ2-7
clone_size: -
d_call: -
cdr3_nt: TGCGCCAGCAGCAGGGGCAACGGCAGGAGCTCCTACGAGCAGTACTTC
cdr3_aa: CASSRGNGRSSYEQYF